These 28 T cell receptor beta chains were all obtained from the same sample, sequenced in a study of blood T cell repertoires in COVID-19. Some clones are missing from TCRdb's copy, which holds only in-frame ones; the method was immunoSEQ multiplex PCR. The sample contains about 280,000 clones, nearly 90% of which appear only once. Sequencing used peripheral blood. Receptor source: a man aged 18 to 35 with active or convalescent COVID-19.

This chain links TRBV9 with TRBJ1-1, with unresolved D. Deletions cut 4 bases from V and 1 base from J, with 11 bases between. This CDR3 region has 14 residues. The germline CDR1 and CDR2 sequences are SGDLS and YYNGEE. The CDR3 spells CASSLTGQNTEAFF. CDR3 coding DNA: TGTGCCAGCAGCCTTACTGGGCAGAACACTGAAGCTTTCTTT.

The chain uses TRBV10-3 and TRBJ2-7; TRBD2 agrees at 10 bases. The ends lost 3 bases at V and 6 bases at J; junction bases unmatched: 5. The germline gives CDR1 ENHRY, CDR2 SYGVKD. The CDR3 consists of 14 residues. CDR3 DNA: TGTGCCATCAGTGACAAAGCGGGGGGGATCGAGCAGTACTTC. Amino acids: CAISDKAGGIEQYF.

This chain connects TRBV5-1 to TRBJ2-2; D unresolved. CDR3 length: 13 residues. V was trimmed by 1 base and J by 6 bases, leaving 7 bases between them. CDR1 is SGHRS and CDR2 is YFSETQ in the germline V gene. CDR3 amino acids: CASSLSGAGELFF. In nucleotides, the CDR3 is TGCGCCAGCAGCTTGTCGGGTGCCGGGGAGCTGTTTTTT.

The V call is TRBV6-5, the J call TRBJ2-7; TRBD2 is a possible D gene (5 bases). The CDR3 has 12 residues. The germline gives CDR1 MNHEY, CDR2 SVGAGI. The V and J ends lost 10 bases and 4 bases respectively, with 14 bases between them. CDR3 loop: CATRWGEYEQYF. In nucleotides, the CDR3 is TGTGCCACTCGCTGGGGAGAGTACGAGCAGTACTTC.

The V and J genes are TRBV19 and TRBJ1-1, with 7 bases aligning to TRBD1. The CDR3 extends over 12 amino acids. The V gene's germline CDR1 is LNHDA and CDR2 SQIVND (reference sequence). Trimming removed 9 bases from V and 6 bases from J; junction bases left unmatched: 7. CDR3 sequence (DNA): TGTGCCAGCAATGACAGGGTAGCTGAAGCTTTCTTT. The encoded protein is CASNDRVAEAFF. The variable domain in full, with the rest retrieved from reference TRBV19 and TRBJ1-1, is DGGITQSPKYLFRKEGQNVTLSCEQNLNHDAMYWYRQDPGQGLRLIYYSQIVNDFQKGDIAEGYSVSREKKESFPLTVTSAQKNPTAFYLCASNDRVAEAFFGQGTRLTVV.

The genes are TRBV7-2 and TRBJ2-2, with 7 bases identical to TRBD2. Germline lookup yields CDR1 SGHTA and CDR2 FQGNSA. J was trimmed by 6 bases and V by 5 bases; bases with no gene match: 6. This CDR3 region has 14 residues. CDR3 amino acids: CASSSGAGAGELFF. The CDR3, as DNA: TGTGCCAGCAGCAGCGGGGCGGGGGCCGGGGAGCTGTTTTTT. Complete variable domain (other parts from reference TRBV7-2 and TRBJ2-2): GAGVSQSPSNKVTEKGKDVELRCDPISGHTALYWYRQSLGQGLEFLIYFQGNSAPDKSGLPSDRFSAERTGGSVSTLTIQRTQQEDSAVYLCASSSGAGAGELFFGEGSRLTVL.

The CDR3 nucleotides read TGTGCCAGCAGTAACCACAAGGGGGCGCGGGTCGTGAGCAATCAGCCCCAGCATTTT. Amino acids: CASSNHKGARVVSNQPQHF. The rearrangement joins TRBV27 to TRBJ1-5; 7 bases match TRBD1. Germline CDR1 MNHEY, CDR2 SMNVEV (reference sequence). The J segment lost 1 base and the V segment lost 5 bases, leaving 17 bases of the junction unmatched. CDR3 length: 19 residues.

The V call is TRBV19, the J call TRBJ2-1; 8 positions match TRBD1. Per germline, CDR1 LNHDA and CDR2 SQIVND (reference sequence). The CDR3 has 14 amino acids. With 5 bases clipped from V and 7 bases from J, the junction kept 7 bases outside the gene matches. The CDR3 DNA is TGTGCCAGTAGTCCCTGGCAGGGGGCAAATGAGCAGTTCTTC. It codes for CASSPWQGANEQFF.

J is TRBJ1-1 and V is TRBV27, with D unclear. The CDR3 is 15 residues long. Trimming removed 1 base from V and 3 bases from J, with 12 bases in between. In germline, CDR1 is MNHEY, CDR2 SMNVEV (reference sequence). CDR3 nucleotides: TGTGCCAGCAGTTTATTTTCGACCGCGGACACTGAAGCTTTCTTT. This translates into CASSLFSTADTEAFF.

The chain couples TRBV24-1 to TRBJ1-5, with D possibly matching TRBD1 (6 bases). This CDR3 is 13 amino acids long. The V gene lost 5 bases and the J gene lost 5 bases, with 9 bases spanning the gap. Germline CDR1 is KGHDR and CDR2 is SFDVKD. CDR3 nucleotide sequence: TGTGCCACCAGTGCGGACAGCCATCAGCCCCAGCATTTT. It yields the protein CATSADSHQPQHF.

V and J are TRBV4-1 and TRBJ1-2, with D possibly being TRBD1 (5 bases). Germline V lookup: CDR1 MGHRA, CDR2 YSYEKL. Trimming removed 4 bases from V and 0 bases from J, with 21 bases in between. The CDR3 length is 18 residues. Here the CDR3 reads CASSLPNVIDSSNYGYTF. The CDR3 DNA sequence: TGCGCCAGCAGCCTTCCAAATGTTATAGACAGCTCTAACTATGGCTACACCTTC.

The chain combines TRBV5-4 with TRBJ2-7; 11 nucleotides line up with TRBD1. Germline trimming cut 5 bases from V and 3 bases from J; bases unmatched to any gene: 4. CDR1 is SGHNT, CDR2 YYREEE, per germline (reference sequence). The CDR3 contains 14 residues. The CDR3 is CASRRTGGGYEQYF. The CDR3 bases are TGTGCCAGCAGACGGACAGGGGGCGGCTACGAGCAGTACTTC.

For this clone: Additional DNA sequences in this sample encode the identical CDR3. The chain is built from TRBV13 and TRBJ1-2; perhaps TRBD1 as D (6 bases). Trimming pared 0 bases from V and 3 bases from J, leaving 8 bases between. This CDR3 is built from 14 residues. Germline-derived CDR1 and CDR2 are PRHDT and FYEKMQ (reference sequence). Here the CDR3 reads CASSLGRGDYGYTF. Written as DNA, the CDR3 is TGTGCCAGCAGCTTAGGCAGGGGTGACTATGGCTACACCTTC.

The chain combines TRBV9 with TRBJ2-2, with a weak D call TRBD1 (5 bases). Trimming shortened V by 3 bases and J by 5 bases, and 11 bases separated the two germline ends. The CDR3 extends over 14 amino acids. The germline V gene has CDR1 SGDLS and CDR2 YYNGEE. CDR3 sequence: CASSAPQGTGELFF. The CDR3 DNA is TGTGCCAGCAGCGCTCCCCAGGGAACCGGGGAGCTGTTTTTT.

The chain carries TRBV12-3 or TRBV12-4 and TRBJ1-1; D is possibly TRBD1 (5 bases). V was cut by 5 bases and J by 4 bases, with 11 bases left in between. The CDR3 length is 13 residues. The CDR3 nucleotides read TGTGCCAGCAGTACCTCGGGGGGCACTGAAGCTTTCTTT. Amino acids: CASSTSGGTEAFF.

J is TRBJ1-1 and V is TRBV6-6, with TRBD1 matching 8 bases. The V gene's germline CDR1 is MNHNY and CDR2 SVGAGI (reference sequence). The V and J ends lost 5 bases and 2 bases, in that order; junction bases with no gene match: 4. The CDR3 length is 14 residues. This chain's CDR3 is CASSGDRGNTEAFF. The CDR3 DNA reads as TGTGCCAGCAGTGGAGACAGGGGAAACACTGAAGCTTTCTTT.

This chain links TRBV7-2 with TRBJ2-3; D might be TRBD2 (6 bases). Looked up from germline, CDR1 is SGHTA and CDR2 is FQGNSA. Trimming cost V 5 bases and J 0 bases, with 12 bases left between them. This CDR3 region has 15 residues. The CDR3 nucleotides are TGTGCCAGCAGCAGAGACGGGGGAAGCACAGATACGCAGTATTTT. It codes for CASSRDGGSTDTQYF.

V gene TRBV3-1 (or the pseudogene TRBV3-2) combines with J gene TRBJ1-5; D is possibly TRBD1 (6 bases). The CDR3 spans 15 residues. Deletions cut 4 bases from V and 4 bases from J, with 14 bases between. Germline CDR1 and CDR2: LGHDT and YNNKEL (reference sequence). CDR3 nucleotide sequence: TGTGCCAGCAGCCCGCTTCCAGGGGTAAATCAGCCCCAGCATTTT. This translates into CASSPLPGVNQPQHF.

The V call is TRBV7-9, the J call TRBJ1-1; a possible D gene is TRBD1 (6 bases). Germline V gene data show CDR1 as SEHNR and CDR2 as FQNEAQ (reference sequence). The CDR3 runs 12 residues. Trimming shortened V by 5 bases and J by 7 bases, and 11 bases separated the two germline ends. CDR3 nucleotides: TGTGCCAGCAGCGGACGGACAGTTGAAGCTTTCTTT. It translates to CASSGRTVEAFF.

The chain combines TRBV3-1 (or the pseudogene TRBV3-2) with TRBJ1-1; D is unresolved. Trimming took 0 bases from V and 7 from J, leaving 3 bases between them. The V gene's germline CDR1 is LGHDT and CDR2 YNNKEL (reference sequence). CDR3 length: 11 residues. DNA for the CDR3: TGTGCCAGCAGCCAAGAATATGAAGCTTTCTTT. It yields the protein CASSQEYEAFF.

This chain connects TRBV12-3 or TRBV12-4 to TRBJ1-6; D unclear. The length of the CDR3 is 12 residues. V was trimmed by 9 bases and J by 10 bases, leaving 13 bases between them. This CDR3 reads CASKWGESPLHF. The CDR3 nucleotides read TGTGCCAGTAAATGGGGAGAGTCACCCCTCCACTTT.

The genes are TRBV19 and TRBJ1-2; perhaps TRBD1 as D (5 bases). V was clipped by 3 bases and J by 6 bases, with 11 bases between them. The CDR3 totals 13 residues. CDR1 and CDR2 from the germline V gene are LNHDA and SQIVND (reference sequence). In nucleotides, the CDR3 is TGTGCCAGTAGTATTATTGGAGGGGATGGCTACACCTTC. Translation: CASSIIGGDGYTF.

The DNA for the CDR3 is TGTGCCAGCAGCCAAGGAACAAGCGGGGGCACAGATACGCAGTATTTT. It translates to CASSQGTSGGTDTQYF. This sequence joins TRBV3-1 (or the pseudogene TRBV3-2) and TRBJ2-3, with 7 bases that match TRBD2. Germline CDR1 is LGHDT and CDR2 is YNNKEL (reference sequence). This CDR3 spans 16 amino acids. V shed 1 base and J 1 base; nucleotides not matched to a gene: 5.

This chain joins TRBV11-3 and TRBJ2-4; 10 bases fit TRBD1. The CDR3 consists of 14 residues. The V and J ends lost 4 bases and 7 bases, in that order; junction bases with no gene match: 4. From germline, CDR1 is SGHNT and CDR2 YENEEA. This CDR3 reads CASSSDRGDNIQYF. The CDR3 DNA reads as TGTGCCAGCAGCTCGGACAGGGGGGACAACATTCAGTACTTC.

CDR3 nucleotides: TGTGCCAGCAGCTTAGTCGCGAACACCGGGGAGCTGTTTTTT. It specifies CASSLVANTGELFF. The rearrangement uses TRBV11-3 and TRBJ2-2; D ambiguous. Germline values: CDR1 SGHNT, CDR2 YENEEA. The CDR3 sequence is 14 residues long. The ends were cut back, 1 base at V and 0 bases at J, with 3 bases in the middle.

The rearrangement joins TRBV13 to TRBJ2-5; 7 nucleotides line up with TRBD2. With V trimmed by 2 bases and J by 5 bases, 14 bases remained unmatched. The germline V gene has CDR1 PRHDT and CDR2 FYEKMQ (reference sequence). The CDR3 consists of 17 residues. CDR3 bases: TGTGCCAGCAGCTTACGACGGGACGGGGGGTTATGGGAGACCCAGTACTTC. It translates to CASSLRRDGGLWETQYF.

This rearrangement joins TRBV7-9 to TRBJ1-4; D is uncertain. V dropped 1 base and J dropped 5 bases, with 11 bases sitting between them. This CDR3 has 15 amino acids. Germline CDR1 is SEHNR and CDR2 is FQNEAQ (reference sequence). The CDR3 DNA reads TGTGCCAGCAGCTTAGGAGGCACAATCAATGAAAAACTGTTTTTT. Protein product: CASSLGGTINEKLFF.

The chain recombines TRBV5-4 with TRBJ2-5; tentatively, D is TRBD2 (5 bases). Trimming left V 4 bases short and J 3 bases short, with 10 bases between. The CDR3 spans 13 residues. Germline V CDR1 and CDR2: SGHNT, YYREEE (reference sequence). In DNA form, the CDR3 reads TGTGCCAGCAGCAATGTGGAGGAAGAGACCCAGTACTTC. Translation: CASSNVEEETQYF.